This T cell receptor beta chain was sequenced in a study of blood T cell repertoires in COVID-19. Overall study: Sites in the United States, Italy and Spain provided acute and convalescent COVID-19 samples. The analysed material was cDNA or gDNA that came from T cells, B-cell-depleted T cells, or PBMCs.

In the original workflow: Amplifying reference gene primers gave estimates of nucleated cell counts. Clones were read by immunoSEQ multiplex PCR, and TCRdb kept only the in-frame ones, dropping some. D and trimming were read from the DNA, whereas the V and J calls and clone size are those reported in that table. The sample lists 310,000 or so clones, more than 70% occurring once. Germline assignment: CDR1 GTSNPN and CDR2 SVGIG (reference sequence). Trimming removed 0 bases from V and 6 bases from J, with 14 bases in between. The CDR3 spans 14 residues. The chain combines TRBV30 with TRBJ1-2, with a possible D match to TRBD1 (6 bases). The origin of this receptor is a woman aged 50 to 65 with acute or convalescent COVID-19. What was sequenced was peripheral blood. The CDR3 region is CAWSVYSGGNGYTF. The DNA for the CDR3 is TGTGCCTGGAGTGTATATTCGGGGGGCAATGGCTACACCTTC.